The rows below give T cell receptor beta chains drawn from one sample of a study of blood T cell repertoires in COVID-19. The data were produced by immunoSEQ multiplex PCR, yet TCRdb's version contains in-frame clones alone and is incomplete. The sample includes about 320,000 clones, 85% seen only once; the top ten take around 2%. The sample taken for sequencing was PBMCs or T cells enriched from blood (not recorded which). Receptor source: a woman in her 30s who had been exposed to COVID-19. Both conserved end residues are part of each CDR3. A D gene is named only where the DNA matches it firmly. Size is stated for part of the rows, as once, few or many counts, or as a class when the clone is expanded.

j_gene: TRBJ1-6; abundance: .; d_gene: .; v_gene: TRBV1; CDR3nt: TGCACCAGCGGTGAGGACAGGGAGACGGGGCTCGGGTCACCCCTCCACTTT; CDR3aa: CTSGEDRETGLGSPLHF
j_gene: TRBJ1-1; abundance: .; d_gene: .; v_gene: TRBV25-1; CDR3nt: TGTGCCAGCAGCGGCCGCCAGGGGAATGAAGCTTTCTTT; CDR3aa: CASSGRQGNEAFF
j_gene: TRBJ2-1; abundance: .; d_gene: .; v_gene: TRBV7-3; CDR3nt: TGTGCCAGCAGCCCGAATGGGCAGGGATACAATGAGCAGTTCTTC; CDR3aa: CASSPNGQGYNEQFF
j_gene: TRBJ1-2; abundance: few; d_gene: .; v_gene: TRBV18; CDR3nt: TGTGCCAGCGCCCCCCGGACATCCGATGGCTACACCTTC; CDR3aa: CASAPRTSDGYTF
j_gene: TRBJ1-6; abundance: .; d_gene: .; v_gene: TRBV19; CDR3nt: TGTGCCAGTAATCCTAACGATAATTCACCCCTCCACTTT; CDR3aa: CASNPNDNSPLHF
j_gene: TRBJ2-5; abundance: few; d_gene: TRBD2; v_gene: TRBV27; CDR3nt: TGTGCCAGCACCCCCTTCGCTAGCGGGGGATACCAAGAGACCCAGTACTTC; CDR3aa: CASTPFASGGYQETQYF
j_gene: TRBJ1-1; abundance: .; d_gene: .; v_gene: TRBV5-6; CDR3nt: TGTGCCAGCAGCCCCCGGTCCGAATTAAACACTGAAGCTTTCTTT; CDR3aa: CASSPRSELNTEAFF
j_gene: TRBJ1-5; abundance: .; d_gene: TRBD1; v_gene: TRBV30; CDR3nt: TGTGCCTGGAAGGACAGGCGAGGATATAGCAATCAGCCCCAGCATTTT; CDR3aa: CAWKDRRGYSNQPQHF
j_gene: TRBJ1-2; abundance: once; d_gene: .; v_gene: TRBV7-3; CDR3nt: TGTGCCAGCAGCTTATCAGGGACTTTGAGCTACACCTTC; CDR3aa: CASSLSGTLSYTF
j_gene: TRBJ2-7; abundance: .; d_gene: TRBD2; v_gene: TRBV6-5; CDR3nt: TGTGCCAGCAGTTACGGACATAGCGGGAGAGGCTACGAGCAGTACTTC; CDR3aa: CASSYGHSGRGYEQYF
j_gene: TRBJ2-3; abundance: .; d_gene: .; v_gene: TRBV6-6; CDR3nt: TGTGCCAGCAGTTCCGGCACAGATACGCAGTATTTT; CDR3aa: CASSSGTDTQYF
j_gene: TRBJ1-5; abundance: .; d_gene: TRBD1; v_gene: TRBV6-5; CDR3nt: TGTGCCAGCAGTCTCCGGGACAGGGAGGTTGAGCCCCAGCATTTT; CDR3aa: CASSLRDREVEPQHF
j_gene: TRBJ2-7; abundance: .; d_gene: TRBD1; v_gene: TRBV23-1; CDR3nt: TGCGCCAGCAGTCAATCGAGGGGGCGCGAGCAGTACTTC; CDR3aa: CASSQSRGREQYF
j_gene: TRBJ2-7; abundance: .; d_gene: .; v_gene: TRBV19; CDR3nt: TGTGCCAGTAGTCCCCGGGCGGGGGCCTATTCGTCCGAGCAGTACTTC; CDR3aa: CASSPRAGAYSSEQYF
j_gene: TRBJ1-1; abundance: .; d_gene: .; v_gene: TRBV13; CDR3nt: TGTGCCAGCATAAGTAGGGGGTCTGAAGCTTTCTTT; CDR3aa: CASISRGSEAFF